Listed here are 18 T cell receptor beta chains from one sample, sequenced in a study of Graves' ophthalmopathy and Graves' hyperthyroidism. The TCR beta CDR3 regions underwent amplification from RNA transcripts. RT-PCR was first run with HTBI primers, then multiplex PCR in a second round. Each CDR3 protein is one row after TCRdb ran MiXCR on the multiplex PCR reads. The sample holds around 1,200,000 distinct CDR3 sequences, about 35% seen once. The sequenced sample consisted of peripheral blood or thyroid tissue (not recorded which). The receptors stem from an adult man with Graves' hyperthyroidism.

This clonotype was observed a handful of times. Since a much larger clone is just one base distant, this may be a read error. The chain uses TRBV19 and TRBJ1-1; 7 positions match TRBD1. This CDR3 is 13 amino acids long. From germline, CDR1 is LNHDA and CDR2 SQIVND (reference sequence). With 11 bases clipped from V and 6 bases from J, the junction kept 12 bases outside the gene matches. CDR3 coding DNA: TGTGCCGGTATCGACAGGGTGATTTCTGAAGCTTTCTTT. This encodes CAGIDRVISEAFF.

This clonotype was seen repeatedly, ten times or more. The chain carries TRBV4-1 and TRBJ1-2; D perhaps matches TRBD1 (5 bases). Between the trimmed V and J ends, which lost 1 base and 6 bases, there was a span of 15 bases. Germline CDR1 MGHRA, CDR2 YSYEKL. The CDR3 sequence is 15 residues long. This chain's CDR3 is CASSQGPPGVDGYTF. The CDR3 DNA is TGCGCCAGCAGCCAAGGTCCGCCGGGGGTGGATGGCTACACCTTC.

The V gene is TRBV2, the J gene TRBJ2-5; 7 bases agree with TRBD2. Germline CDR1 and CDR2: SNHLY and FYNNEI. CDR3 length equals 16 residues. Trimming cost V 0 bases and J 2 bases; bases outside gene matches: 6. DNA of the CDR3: TGTGCCAGCAGTGAAGCGAGCGGGACTATTCAAGAGACCCAGTACTTC. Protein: CASSEASGTIQETQYF.

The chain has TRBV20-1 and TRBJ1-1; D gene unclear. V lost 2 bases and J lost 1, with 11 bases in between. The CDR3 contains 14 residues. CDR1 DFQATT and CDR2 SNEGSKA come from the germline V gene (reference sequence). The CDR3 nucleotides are TGCAGTGCTAGATGGGCCGCCCAGAACACTGAAGCTTTCTTT. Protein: CSARWAAQNTEAFF.

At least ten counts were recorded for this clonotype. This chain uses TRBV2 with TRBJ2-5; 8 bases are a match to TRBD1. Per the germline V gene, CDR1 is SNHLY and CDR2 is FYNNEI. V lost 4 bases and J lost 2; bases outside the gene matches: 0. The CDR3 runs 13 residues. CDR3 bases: TGTGCCAGCAGTGGGACAGGGCAAGAGACCCAGTACTTC. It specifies CASSGTGQETQYF.

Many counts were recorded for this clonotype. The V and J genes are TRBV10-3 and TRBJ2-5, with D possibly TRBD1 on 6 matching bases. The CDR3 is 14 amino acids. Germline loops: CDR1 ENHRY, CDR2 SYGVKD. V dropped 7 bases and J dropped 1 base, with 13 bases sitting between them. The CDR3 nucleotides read TGTGCCATCACTCCGACAGGTGCCCAAGAGACCCAGTACTTC. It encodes CAITPTGAQETQYF.

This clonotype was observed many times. This CDR3 reads CAISELATGELFF. DNA for the CDR3: TGTGCCATCAGTGAGTTAGCAACCGGGGAGCTGTTTTTT. The rearrangement links TRBV10-3 to TRBJ2-2, with D unresolved. The CDR3 has 13 residues. V was clipped by 1 base and J by 5 bases, with 5 bases between them. The germline gives CDR1 ENHRY, CDR2 SYGVKD.

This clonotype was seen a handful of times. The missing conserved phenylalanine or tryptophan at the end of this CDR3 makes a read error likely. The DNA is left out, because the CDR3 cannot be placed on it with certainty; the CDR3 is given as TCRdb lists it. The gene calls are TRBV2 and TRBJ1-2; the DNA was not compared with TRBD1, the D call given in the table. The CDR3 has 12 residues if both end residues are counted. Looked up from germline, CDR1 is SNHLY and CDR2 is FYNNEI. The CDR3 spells CASRDRDPRLLL.

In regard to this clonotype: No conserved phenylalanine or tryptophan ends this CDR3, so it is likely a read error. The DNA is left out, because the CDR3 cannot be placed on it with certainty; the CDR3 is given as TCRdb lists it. CDR3 loop: CASSYRDR. V is TRBV7-9 and J is TRBJ1-4; TRBD1 is the table's D call and was not checked against the DNA. Counting both end residues, the CDR3 totals 8 amino acids. In germline, CDR1 is SEHNR, CDR2 FQNEAQ (reference sequence).

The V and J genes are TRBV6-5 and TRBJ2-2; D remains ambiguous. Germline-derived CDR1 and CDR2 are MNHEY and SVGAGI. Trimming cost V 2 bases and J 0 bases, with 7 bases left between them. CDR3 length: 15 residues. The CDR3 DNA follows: TGTGCCAGCAGTTACGGTACTGCGAACACCGGGGAGCTGTTTTTT. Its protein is CASSYGTANTGELFF.

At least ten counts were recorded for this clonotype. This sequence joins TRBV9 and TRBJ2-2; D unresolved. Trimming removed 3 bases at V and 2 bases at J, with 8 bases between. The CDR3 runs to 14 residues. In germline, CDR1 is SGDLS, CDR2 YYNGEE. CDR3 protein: CASSEGTNTGELFF. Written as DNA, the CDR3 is TGTGCCAGCAGCGAGGGAACCAACACCGGGGAGCTGTTTTTT.

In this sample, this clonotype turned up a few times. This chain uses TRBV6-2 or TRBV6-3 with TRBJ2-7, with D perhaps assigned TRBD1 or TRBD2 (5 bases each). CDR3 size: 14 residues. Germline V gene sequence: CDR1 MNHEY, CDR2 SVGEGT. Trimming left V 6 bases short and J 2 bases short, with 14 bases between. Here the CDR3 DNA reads TGTGCCAGCAGGCGACGGGGCTCTCCCTACGAGCAGTACTTC. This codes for CASRRRGSPYEQYF.

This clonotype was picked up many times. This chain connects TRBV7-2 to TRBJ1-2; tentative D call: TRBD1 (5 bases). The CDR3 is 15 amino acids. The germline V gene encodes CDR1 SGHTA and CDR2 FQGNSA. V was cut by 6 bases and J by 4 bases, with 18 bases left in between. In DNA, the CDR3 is TGTGCCAGCAGTCTTGGAGGGGCGATGTCCTATGGCTACACCTTC. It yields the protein CASSLGGAMSYGYTF.

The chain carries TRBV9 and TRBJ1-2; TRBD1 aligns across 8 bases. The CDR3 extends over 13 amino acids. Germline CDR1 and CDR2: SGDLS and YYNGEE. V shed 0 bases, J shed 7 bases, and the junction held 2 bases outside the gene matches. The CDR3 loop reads CASSVVGTGGYTF. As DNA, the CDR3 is TGTGCCAGCAGCGTAGTGGGGACAGGTGGCTACACCTTC.

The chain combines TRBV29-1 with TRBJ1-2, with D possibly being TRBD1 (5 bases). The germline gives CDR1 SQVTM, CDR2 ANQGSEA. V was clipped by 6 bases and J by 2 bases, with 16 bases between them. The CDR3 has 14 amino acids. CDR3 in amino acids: CSVWGGEKNYGYTF. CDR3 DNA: TGCAGCGTCTGGGGGGGGGAAAAGAACTATGGCTACACCTTC.

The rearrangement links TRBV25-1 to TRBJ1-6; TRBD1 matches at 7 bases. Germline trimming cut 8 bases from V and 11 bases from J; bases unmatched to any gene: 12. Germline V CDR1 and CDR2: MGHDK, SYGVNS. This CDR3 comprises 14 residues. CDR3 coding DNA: TGTGCCAGCTTAGACAGACAGGGTGGGGCACCCCTCCACTTT. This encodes CASLDRQGGAPLHF.

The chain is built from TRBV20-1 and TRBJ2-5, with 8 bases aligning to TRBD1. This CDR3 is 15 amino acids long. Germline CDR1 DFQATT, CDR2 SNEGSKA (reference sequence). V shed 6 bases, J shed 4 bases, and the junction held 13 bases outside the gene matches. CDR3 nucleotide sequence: TGCAGTGCCTCCAATCTACAGGGGGTTGGAGAGACCCAGTACTTC. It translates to CSASNLQGVGETQYF.

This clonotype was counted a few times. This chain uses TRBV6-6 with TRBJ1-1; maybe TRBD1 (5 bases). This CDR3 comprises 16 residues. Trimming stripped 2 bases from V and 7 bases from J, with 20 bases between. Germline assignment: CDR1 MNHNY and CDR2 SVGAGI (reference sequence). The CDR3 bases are TGTGCCAGCAGTTACCGGAAGGGGAGCTCTTTGGGTGAAGCTTTCTTT. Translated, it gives CASSYRKGSSLGEAFF.